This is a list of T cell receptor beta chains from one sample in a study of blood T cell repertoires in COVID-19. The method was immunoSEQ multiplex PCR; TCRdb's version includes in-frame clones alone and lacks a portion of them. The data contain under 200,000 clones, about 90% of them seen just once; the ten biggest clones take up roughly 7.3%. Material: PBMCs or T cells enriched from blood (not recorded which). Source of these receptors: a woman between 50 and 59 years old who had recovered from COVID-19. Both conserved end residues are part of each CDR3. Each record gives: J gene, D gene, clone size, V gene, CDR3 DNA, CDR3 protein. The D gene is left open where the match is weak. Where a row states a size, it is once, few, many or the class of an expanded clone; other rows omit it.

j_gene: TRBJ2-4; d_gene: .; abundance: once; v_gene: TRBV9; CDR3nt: TGTGCCAGCAGCTACTCCGAAGCGACGAAAAACATTCAGTACTTC; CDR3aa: CASSYSEATKNIQYF
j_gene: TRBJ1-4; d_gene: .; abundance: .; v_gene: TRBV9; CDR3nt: TGTGCCAGCAGCGCCCGGGACATAGATGAAAAACTGTTTTTT; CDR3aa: CASSARDIDEKLFF
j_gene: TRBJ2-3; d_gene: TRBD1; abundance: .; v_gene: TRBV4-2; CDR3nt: TGTGCCAGCAGCCTGAGGAGCTGGGACAGGGAAACAGATACGCAGTATTTT; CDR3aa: CASSLRSWDRETDTQYF
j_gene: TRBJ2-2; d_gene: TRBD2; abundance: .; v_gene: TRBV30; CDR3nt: TGTGCCTGGAGTGTACGACTAGCGGGATCGAACACCGGGGAGCTGTTTTTT; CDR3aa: CAWSVRLAGSNTGELFF
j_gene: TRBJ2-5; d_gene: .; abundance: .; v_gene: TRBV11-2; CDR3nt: TGTGCCAGCAGCCCAGCGGATCAAGAGACCCAGTACTTC; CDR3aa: CASSPADQETQYF
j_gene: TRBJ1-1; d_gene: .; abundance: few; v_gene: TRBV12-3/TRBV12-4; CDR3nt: TGTGCCAGCAGTCTACTACAGGGTAGGGCTTTCTTT; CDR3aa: CASSLLQGRAFF
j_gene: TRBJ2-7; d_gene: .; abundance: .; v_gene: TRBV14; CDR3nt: TGTGCCAGCAGCCAAGGGGCTGGGGAGCAGTACTTC; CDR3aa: CASSQGAGEQYF
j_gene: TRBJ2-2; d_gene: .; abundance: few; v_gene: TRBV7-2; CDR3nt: TGTGCCAGCAGCCCCCGGGGAAACATTATGAACACCGGGGAGCTGTTTTTT; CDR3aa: CASSPRGNIMNTGELFF
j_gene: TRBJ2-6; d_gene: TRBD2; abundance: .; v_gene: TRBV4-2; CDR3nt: TGTGCCAGCAGCCAAGAAGCGGGGGCCGGGGCCAACGTCCTGACTTTC; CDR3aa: CASSQEAGAGANVLTF
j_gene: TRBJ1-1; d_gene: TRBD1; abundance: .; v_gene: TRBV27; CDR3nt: TGTGCCAGCGTACAACGGACAGGGCTGAACACTGAAGCTTTCTTT; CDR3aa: CASVQRTGLNTEAFF
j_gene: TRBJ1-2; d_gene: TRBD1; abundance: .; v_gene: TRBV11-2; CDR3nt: TGTGCCAGCAGCTGGATACCCGGGACAGGGAGGGAAGGCTACACCTTC; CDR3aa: CASSWIPGTGREGYTF
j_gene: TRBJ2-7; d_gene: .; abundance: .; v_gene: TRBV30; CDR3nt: TGTGCCTGGAGTTACGAGGGCGACGAGCAGTACTTC; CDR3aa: CAWSYEGDEQYF
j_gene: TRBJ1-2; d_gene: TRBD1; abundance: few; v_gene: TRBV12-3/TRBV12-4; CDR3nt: TGTGCCAGCAGGGGACAGGTCGGGGGCTACACCTTC; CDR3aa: CASRGQVGGYTF
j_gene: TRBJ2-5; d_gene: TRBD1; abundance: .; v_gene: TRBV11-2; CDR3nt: TGTGCCAGCAGCTTAGAAAGACAGGGCGGGCGGGAGACCCAGTACTTC; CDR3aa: CASSLERQGGRETQYF
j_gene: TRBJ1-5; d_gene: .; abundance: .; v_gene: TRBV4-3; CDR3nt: TGCGCCAGCAGCCAAGAGGGCACGGGGAATCAGCCCCAGCATTTT; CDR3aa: CASSQEGTGNQPQHF
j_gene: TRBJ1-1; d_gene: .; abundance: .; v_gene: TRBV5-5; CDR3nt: TGTGCCAGCAGCTTTGAGTACGCTGAAGCTTTCTTT; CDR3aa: CASSFEYAEAFF
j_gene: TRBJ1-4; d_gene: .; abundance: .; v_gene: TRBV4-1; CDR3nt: TGCGCCAGCAGCCGATCAGGGGAGGGAAAACTGTTTTTT; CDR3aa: CASSRSGEGKLFF
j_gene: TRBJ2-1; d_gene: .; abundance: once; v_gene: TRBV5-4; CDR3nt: TGTGCCAGCAGCTACCGGGAAAGCAATGAGCAGTTCTTC; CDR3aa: CASSYRESNEQFF
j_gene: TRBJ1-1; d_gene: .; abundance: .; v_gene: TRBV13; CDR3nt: TGTGCCAGCAGCTTAGGCGGGAACACTGAAGCTTTCTTT; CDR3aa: CASSLGGNTEAFF
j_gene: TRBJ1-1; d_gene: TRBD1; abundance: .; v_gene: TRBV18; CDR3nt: TGTGCCAGCCGTGACAGGGACATCCTGGGCACTGAAGCTTTCTTT; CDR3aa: CASRDRDILGTEAFF
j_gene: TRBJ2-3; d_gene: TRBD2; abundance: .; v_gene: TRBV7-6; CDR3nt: TGTGCCAGCAGCGCCAGGACTAGCGGAACAGATACGCAGTATTTT; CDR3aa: CASSARTSGTDTQYF
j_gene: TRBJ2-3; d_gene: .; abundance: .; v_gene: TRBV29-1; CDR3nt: TGCAGCGTTGATAGCGGCACAGATACGCAGTATTTT; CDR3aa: CSVDSGTDTQYF
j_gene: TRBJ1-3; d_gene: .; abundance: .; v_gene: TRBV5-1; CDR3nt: TGCGCCAGCAGCCCAGAGGCACTCCTCTCTGGAAACACCATATATTTT; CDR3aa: CASSPEALLSGNTIYF
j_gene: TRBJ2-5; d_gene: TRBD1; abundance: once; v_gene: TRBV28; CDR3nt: TGTGCCAGCAGGGGACAGGGAAAAGAGACCCAGTACTTC; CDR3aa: CASRGQGKETQYF
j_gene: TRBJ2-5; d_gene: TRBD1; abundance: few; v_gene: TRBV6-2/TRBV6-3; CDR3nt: TGTGCCAGCAGTCCCTGGACAGGGGAGAGGACCCAGTACTTC; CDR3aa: CASSPWTGERTQYF
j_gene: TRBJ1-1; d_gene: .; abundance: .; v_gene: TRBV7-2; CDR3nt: TGTGCCAGCAGCTTAGAGGGGTCCAGGGCTCCGAACACTGAAGCTTTCTTT; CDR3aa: CASSLEGSRAPNTEAFF
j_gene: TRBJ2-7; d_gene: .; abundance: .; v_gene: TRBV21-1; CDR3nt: TGTGCCGAGATGCCCGTCGTGACTAGCAGGGACGAGCAGTACTTC; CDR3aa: CAEMPVVTSRDEQYF
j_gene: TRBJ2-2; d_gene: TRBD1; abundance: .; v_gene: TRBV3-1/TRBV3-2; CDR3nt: TGTGCCAGCAGCCGAGGACAGGGGAGTTCGTCCGGGGAGCTGTTTTTT; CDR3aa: CASSRGQGSSSGELFF
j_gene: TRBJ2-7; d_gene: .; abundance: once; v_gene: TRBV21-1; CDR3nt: TGTGCCATCGGAGAGGAGGGGACAGCGGCATCCTACGAGCAGTACTTC; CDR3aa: CAIGEEGTAASYEQYF
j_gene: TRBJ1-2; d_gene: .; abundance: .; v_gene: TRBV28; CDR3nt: TGTGCCAGCACCACGACAGCCAGGGGCTACACCTTC; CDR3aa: CASTTTARGYTF
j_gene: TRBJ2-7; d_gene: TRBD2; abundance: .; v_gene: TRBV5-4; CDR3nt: TGTGCCAGCAGCTTGGGACTAGCGGGAGGTCCCACCTACGAGCAGTACTTC; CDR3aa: CASSLGLAGGPTYEQYF
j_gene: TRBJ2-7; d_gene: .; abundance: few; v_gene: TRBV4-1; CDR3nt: TGCGCCAGCAGCCAGGCGGCAACTAGACTCGAGCAGTACTTC; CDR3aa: CASSQAATRLEQYF
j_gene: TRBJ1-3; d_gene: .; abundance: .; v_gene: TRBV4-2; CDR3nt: TGTGCCAGCAGCCAACGGGGGACGGGAAACACCATATATTTT; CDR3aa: CASSQRGTGNTIYF
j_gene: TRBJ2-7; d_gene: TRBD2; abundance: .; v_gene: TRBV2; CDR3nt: TGTGCCAGACGGGACTATTCCTCCTACGAGCAGTACTTC; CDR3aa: CARRDYSSYEQYF
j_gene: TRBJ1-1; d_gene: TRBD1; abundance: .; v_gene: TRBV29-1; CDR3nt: TGCAGCGTTGTGTCTCTCGGGACAGGAAACACTGAAGCTTTCTTT; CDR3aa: CSVVSLGTGNTEAFF
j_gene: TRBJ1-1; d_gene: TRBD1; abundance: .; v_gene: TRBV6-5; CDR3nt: TGTGCCGTCCAGGGGGCAGGGGGTTGGGTGACTGAAGCTTTCTTT; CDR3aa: CAVQGAGGWVTEAFF
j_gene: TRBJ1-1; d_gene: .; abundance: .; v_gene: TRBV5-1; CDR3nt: TGCGCCAGCAGCTTGGACAGGGTCGGCACTGAAGCTTTCTTT; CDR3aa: CASSLDRVGTEAFF
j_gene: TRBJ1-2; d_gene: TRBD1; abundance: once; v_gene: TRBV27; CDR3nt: TGTGCCAGCAGGCCGACAGGGACGGGTGGCTACACCTTC; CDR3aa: CASRPTGTGGYTF
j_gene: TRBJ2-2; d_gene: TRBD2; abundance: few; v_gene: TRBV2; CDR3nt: TGTGCCAGCAGTGAACGTAGCGGGAGACCCGGGGAGCTGTTTTTT; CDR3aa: CASSERSGRPGELFF
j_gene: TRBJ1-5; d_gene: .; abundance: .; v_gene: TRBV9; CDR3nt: TGTGCCAGCAGCGTCCATCCGGACAGAAACATATTCACCCGATATAGCAATCAGCCCCAGCATTTT; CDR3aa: CASSVHPDRNIFTRYSNQPQHF
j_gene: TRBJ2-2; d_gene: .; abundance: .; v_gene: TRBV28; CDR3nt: TGTGCCAGCAGGGGGCAGCAAACCGGGGAGCTGTTTTTT; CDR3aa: CASRGQQTGELFF
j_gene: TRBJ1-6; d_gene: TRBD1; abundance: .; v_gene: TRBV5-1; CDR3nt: TGCGCCAGCAGCCAGGGACAGGATAATTCACCCCTCCACTTT; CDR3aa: CASSQGQDNSPLHF
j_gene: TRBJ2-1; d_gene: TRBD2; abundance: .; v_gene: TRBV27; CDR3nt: TGTGCCAGCAGTCCGCCAGCGACTAGCGGGAGGGCCCTAGGTCGAAATGAGCAGTTCTTC; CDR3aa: CASSPPATSGRALGRNEQFF
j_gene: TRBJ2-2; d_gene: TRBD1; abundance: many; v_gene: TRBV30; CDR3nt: TGTGCCTGGAGACAGGGGTATGACACCGGGGAGCTGTTTTTT; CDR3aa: CAWRQGYDTGELFF
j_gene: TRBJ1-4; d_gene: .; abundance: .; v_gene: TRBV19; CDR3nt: TGTGCCACCGCCTCCGGGACACTCGCAACTAATGAAAAACTGTTTTTT; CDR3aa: CATASGTLATNEKLFF
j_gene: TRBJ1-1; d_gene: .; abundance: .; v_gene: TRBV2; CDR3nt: .; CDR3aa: CASILDRSPEAFF
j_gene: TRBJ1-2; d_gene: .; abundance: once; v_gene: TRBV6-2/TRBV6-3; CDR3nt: TGTGCCAGCAGTTACATCGGGGGAGGGACCTATGGCTACACCTTC; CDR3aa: CASSYIGGGTYGYTF